These 15 T cell receptor beta chains originate from one sample sequenced in a study of identical twins. TCRdb re-called the 5' RACE reads with MiXCR, one entry per CDR3 protein. The data show 450,000 to 600,000 distinct CDR3 sequences, approximately 20% seen once. Another study also made use of these data, one on yellow fever vaccine responses in identical twins.

The sample comprised CD4+ T cells sorted from blood. The receptors stem from a woman aged 18-29 years in good health.

The sample holds a few counts of this clonotype. The chain couples TRBV4-1 to TRBJ2-1; 10 bases fit TRBD2. This CDR3 is 18 amino acids long. Germline CDR1 reads MGHRA; CDR2 reads YSYEKL. J gave up 3 bases and V 1 base, and 9 bases lay outside the gene matches. CDR3 residues: CASSQVPLAGGRYNEQFF. The CDR3 DNA sequence: TGCGCCAGCAGCCAAGTGCCTTTAGCGGGAGGCCGCTACAATGAGCAGTTCTTC.

V is TRBV5-1 and J is TRBJ1-3; 9 nucleotides match TRBD1. CDR1 and CDR2 (germline): SGHRS, YFSETQ. The CDR3 covers 15 residues. J gave up 4 bases and V 4 bases, and 6 bases lay outside the gene matches. The CDR3 sequence: CASSRGQGQGNTIYF. The CDR3 bases are TGCGCCAGCAGCCGCGGACAGGGGCAGGGAAACACCATATATTTT. Filled out from reference TRBV5-1 and TRBJ1-3, the complete variable domain reads KAGVTQTPRYLIKTRGQQVTLSCSPISGHRSVSWYQQTPGQGLQFLFEYFSETQRNKGNFPGRFSGRQFSNSRSEMNVSTLELGDSALYLCASSRGQGQGNTIYFGEGSWLTVV.

A note on this clonotype: A junction end diverges from the germline sequence, so it may reflect a read error. The chain has TRBV5-1 and TRBJ1-4, with unresolved D. The CDR3 length is 15 residues. The germline CDR1 and CDR2 sequences are SGHRS and YFSETQ. CDR3 residues: CASSPGSATNEKLFF. In DNA form, the CDR3 reads TGCGCCAGCAGTCCTGGGAGTGCAACTAATGAAAAACTGTTTTTC.

V is TRBV6-5 and J is TRBJ2-3; TRBD2 agrees at 10 bases. V was clipped by 2 bases and J by 1 base; unmatched bases: 6. Per the germline V gene, CDR1 is MNHEY and CDR2 is SVGAGI. There are 17 residues in the CDR3. The CDR3 region is CASSYGLAGAGTDTQYF. For the CDR3, the DNA is TGTGCCAGCAGTTACGGCCTAGCGGGAGCCGGCACAGATACGCAGTATTTT.

A few counts support this clonotype. The J gene is TRBJ1-2, the V gene TRBV7-9; 9 positions match TRBD1. V trimming: 5 bases; J trimming: 4 bases; junction bases outside the gene matches: 8. CDR3 length: 15 residues. Germline V CDR1 and CDR2: SEHNR, FQNEAQ (reference sequence). CDR3: CASSPRQGVSYGYTF. CDR3 coding DNA: TGTGCCAGCAGCCCAAGACAGGGGGTGAGCTATGGCTACACCTTC. Supplemented by reference TRBV7-9 and TRBJ1-2, the full variable domain reads DTGVSQNPRHKITKRGQNVTFRCDPISEHNRLYWYRQTLGQGPEFLTYFQNEAQLEKSRLLSDRFSAERPKGSFSTLEIQRTEQGDSAMYLCASSPRQGVSYGYTFGSGTRLTVV.

The chain recombines TRBV7-9 with TRBJ2-3; tentative D call: TRBD2 (6 bases). The ends were cut back, 5 bases at V and 0 bases at J, with 15 bases in the middle. The CDR3 contains 16 residues. Germline CDR1 reads SEHNR; CDR2 reads FQNEAQ (reference sequence). The CDR3 protein is CASSPRGGISTDTQYF. CDR3 nucleotides: TGTGCCAGCAGCCCGCGGGGAGGCATTAGCACAGATACGCAGTATTTT.

This sequence joins TRBV2 and TRBJ1-1; D gene unclear. The V gene's germline CDR1 is SNHLY and CDR2 FYNNEI. V was shortened by 8 bases and J by 2 bases, with 12 bases between the two germline ends. The CDR3 has 13 residues. CDR3 region: CASHQGSNTEAFF. The CDR3 nucleotides are TGTGCCAGCCACCAAGGTTCTAACACTGAAGCTTTCTTT.

This chain connects TRBV12-3 or TRBV12-4 to TRBJ2-7; D might be TRBD2 (6 bases). V lost 3 bases to trimming and J lost 6 bases, with 9 bases between them. The CDR3 totals 12 residues. The DNA of the CDR3 is TGTGCCAGCAGTTTGGGGGGACTCGAGCAGTACTTC. This codes for CASSLGGLEQYF.

A remark on this clonotype: A junction boundary mismatches the germline segment, possibly from a read error. CDR3 sequence (DNA): TGCTGTGCTAGAGTTACTAGCGCGGGGCCCTCCTACAATGAGCAGTTCTTC. It translates to CCARVTSAGPSYNEQFF. The V gene is TRBV20-1, the J gene TRBJ2-1; TRBD2 aligns across 7 bases. The CDR3 consists of 17 residues. Germline values: CDR1 DFQATT, CDR2 SNEGSKA (reference sequence).

V and J are TRBV4-1 and TRBJ1-5; D remains ambiguous. Trimming shortened V by 1 base and J by 5 bases, and 9 bases separated the two germline ends. The CDR3 runs to 14 residues. Germline V gives CDR1 MGHRA, CDR2 YSYEKL. CDR3 in DNA: TGCGCCAGCAGCCAAGTCCGGGGAGATCAGCCCCAGCATTTT. Its protein is CASSQVRGDQPQHF.

The V and J genes are TRBV12-3 or TRBV12-4 and TRBJ2-7; D gene ambiguous. Trimming stripped 3 bases from V and 4 bases from J, with 7 bases between. This CDR3 spans 12 amino acids. The CDR3 here is CASSLHYYEQYV. Here the CDR3 DNA reads TGTGCCAGCAGTTTGCACTATTACGAGCAGTACGTC.

The rearrangement links TRBV18 to TRBJ2-1; D is perhaps TRBD1 or TRBD2 (5 bases each). CDR3 length: 15 amino acids. CDR1 KGHSH and CDR2 LQKENI come from the germline V gene. V lost 2 bases to trimming and J lost 3 bases, with 11 bases between them. The CDR3: CASSPGAEVYNEQFF. Written as DNA, the CDR3 is TGTGCCAGCTCACCAGGGGCGGAGGTCTACAATGAGCAGTTCTTC.

This clonotype has only a few counts. CDR3 protein: CASSLRFNYGYTF. In nucleotides, the CDR3 is TGTGCCAGCAGTTTACGCTTTAACTATGGCTACACCTTC. The chain joins TRBV27 to TRBJ1-2; D not certain. The germline V gene has CDR1 MNHEY and CDR2 SMNVEV (reference sequence). The CDR3 covers 13 residues. V lost 2 bases and J lost 1, with 5 bases in between.

The rearrangement uses TRBV7-9 and TRBJ2-1; perhaps TRBD2 as D (5 bases). The germline CDR1 and CDR2 sequences are SEHNR and FQNEAQ (reference sequence). V was pared by 1 base and J by 7 bases, with 11 bases between. This CDR3 spans 14 amino acids. The CDR3 is CASSLGGKVNEQFF. The CDR3, as DNA: TGTGCCAGCAGCTTAGGAGGGAAAGTGAATGAGCAGTTCTTC.

There are a few counts of this clonotype. This sequence joins TRBV7-3 and TRBJ2-7, with D unclear. V was trimmed by 0 bases and J by 5 bases, leaving 5 bases between them. This CDR3 comprises 12 residues. Germline V gives CDR1 SGHTA, CDR2 FQGTGA. The CDR3 region has the DNA TGTGCCAGCAGCTTAACAGGGCACGAGCAGTACTTC. It specifies CASSLTGHEQYF.